Listed below are T cell receptor beta chains from one sample, sequenced in a study of vaccination and CD4 T cells after COVID-19. Antigens for these TCRs are unknown. Each CDR3 protein gets one entry after TCRdb re-called the PCR reads with MiXCR. The sample consists of about 18,000 distinct CDR3 sequences, roughly half of them appearing once. The starting material was CD4+ T cells from blood, cultured in vitro, obtained about 7 months after SARS-CoV-2 vaccination. These receptors originate from a human donor who had recovered from COVID-19. Each CDR3 is given with its conserved first and last residue. D genes are given only for firm matches. Clone size, where shown, is once, few, many, or a class for clones that have expanded.

TGCAGTGCTAGACACCCCTACTCAGATCCCCAGTACTTC	CSARHPYSDPQYF	TRBJ2-5	.	.	TRBV20-1
TGTGCCAGCAGCCCCCCCCTAGCGGCTAGCACAGATACGCAGTATTTT	CASSPPLAASTDTQYF	TRBJ2-3	.	TRBD2	TRBV11-3
TGTGCCACCTCTCCTGGACAGTTTTCAGATACGCAGTATTTT	CATSPGQFSDTQYF	TRBJ2-3	.	.	TRBV6-1
TGCAGTGCTAGAGAGGGGCAGGGGTACTACGAGCAGTACTTC	CSAREGQGYYEQYF	TRBJ2-7	large	.	TRBV20-1
TGTGCCAGCAGTTTAATCGGACAGGGGGGTCAGCCCCAGCATTTT	CASSLIGQGGQPQHF	TRBJ1-5	.	TRBD1	TRBV27
TGTGCCACCAGTGACTCGGGACAGGGTTACGAGCAGTACTTC	CATSDSGQGYEQYF	TRBJ2-7	.	TRBD1	TRBV24-1
TGCGCCAGCAGCTTGTCCCCGCTAGACATTGCCTCCTACGAGCAGTACTTC	CASSLSPLDIASYEQYF	TRBJ2-7	few	.	TRBV5-1
TGTGCCAGCAGAGACAGGGGGTCTCTCGGGACCCAGTACTTC	CASRDRGSLGTQYF	TRBJ2-5	once	TRBD1	TRBV2
TGTGCCAGCAGCCCGACGGGGCCCCGATTAGAGACCCAGTACTTC	CASSPTGPRLETQYF	TRBJ2-5	.	.	TRBV27
TGCAGTTCCAGTTACCAACAAGAGACCCAGTACTTC	CSSSYQQETQYF	TRBJ2-5	few	.	TRBV20-1
TGTGCCAGCAGCTTAGTCTTCTCGGAGACCCAGTACTTC	CASSLVFSETQYF	TRBJ2-5	.	.	TRBV7-2
TGCAGTGCTAGTTATTGGGGAGAGACCCAGTACTTC	CSASYWGETQYF	TRBJ2-5	.	.	TRBV20-1
TGCAGTGCCAACAGGGGGGACACTGAAGCTTTCTTT	CSANRGDTEAFF	TRBJ1-1	.	TRBD1	TRBV20-1
TGTGCCACCAAGGGGGGCGGCACCGGGGAGCTGTTTTTT	CATKGGGTGELFF	TRBJ2-2	few	.	TRBV24-1
TGTGCCAGCAGCCAAGAAGGGGGACAGAATAATTCACCCCTCCACTTT	CASSQEGGQNNSPLHF	TRBJ1-6	.	TRBD1	TRBV14